This TCR beta chain was observed in a study of Tregs in tolerant kidney transplant recipients. Worth noting for this clone: Its antigen is still unknown.

From germline, CDR1 is SEHNR and CDR2 FQNEAQ (reference sequence). This CDR3 has 13 residues. V was shortened by 5 bases and J by 3 bases, with 10 bases between the two germline ends. Assay used: immunoSEQ multiplex PCR; TCRdb lists only in-frame clones, some missing. The table shows roughly 250,000 clones, with more than 65% occurring only once. Study-wide results and limits: Activated donor B cell expansion appeared to reveal the most relevant donor-specific TCRbeta repertoire. Biological reproducibility was not directly addressed, but technical replication error appeared minimal. Few patients were studied, so findings need validation in larger groups.

Thawed PBMCs were FACS-sorted into unstimulated CD4+CD25+CD127- regulatory T cells, CD4+CD25- non-regulatory cells, CD4 and CD8 cells. This clonotype was sampled from a human donor in good health. The sample comprised CD4+ T cells from blood. The V call is TRBV7-9, the J call TRBJ1-2; tentative D call: TRBD1 (5 bases). The CDR3 DNA sequence: TGTGCCAGCAGCGTTTGGGGGGACTATGGCTACACCTTC. This gives the protein CASSVWGDYGYTF.